This T cell receptor (beta chain) was found in a study of T cell changes during pregnancy in multiple sclerosis (dated by TCRdb to about 2019). Regarding the complete study: In women with multiple sclerosis, the researchers looked at how the T cell repertoire shifted as pregnancy progressed.

Preparation of the library involved the immunoSEQ multiplex PCR assay. Held by TCRdb, this immuneACCESS table contains in-frame sequences only and omits some clones. Under half of the omission traces to an unresolved V gene where checked; the cause of the rest is unknown. The sample table holds some 70,000 clones, of which about 92% were seen once. The top ten clonotypes cover roughly 2.1% of the sample. With regard to this clone: Its target antigen remains unknown. Per-nucleotide qualities are absent, and no much larger clonotype sits a single base away.

The material sequenced was peripheral blood, taken in the second trimester of pregnancy. The receptor comes from a female donor in good health, enrolled as a control in a pregnancy study.

The encoded CDR3 is CASSYRGKSSYEQYF. The base sequence is TGTGCCAGCAGTTACAGGGGGAAAAGCTCCTACGAGCAGTACTTC. This sequence uses TRBV28 and TRBJ2-7, and 8 junctional nucleotides match TRBD1. Counted from cysteine to phenylalanine, this CDR3 has 15 amino acids. Only the CDR3 part of the read is kept: 45 bases, read in frame from the first base. CDR1 MDHEN and CDR2 SYDVKM were looked up in the germline V gene. Trimming removed 4 bases from V and 0 bases from J; the gene matches leave 5 bases unexplained.